This entry describes one TCR beta chain. Its antigen is undetermined. This record belongs to a study of Ad26.COV2.S vaccination and SARS-CoV-2 variants. Background on the study: Intramuscular Ad26.COV2.S at 5x10^10 or 1x10^11 viral particles. Overall study results and limits: The placebo group had lower spike-specific TCR breadth than the vaccine recipients did. It is possible that the TCR breadth and depth analyses underestimated the total T cell responses. Substantial post-vaccination breadth of spike-specific CD8+ and CD4+ T cell responses was reported.

The method was immunoSEQ multiplex PCR; TCRdb's version includes in-frame clones alone and lacks a portion of them. The repertoire consists of approximately 450,000 clones, with over 75% occurring once and the leading ten covering 10% to 15%. V dropped 9 bases and J dropped 8 bases, with 13 bases sitting between them. The CDR3 covers 11 residues. The germline V gene has CDR1 LNHDA and CDR2 SQIVND (reference sequence). Treatment reported: about 20 received Ad26.COV2.S at low or high dose, single or two shots; about 5 received placebo; per-sample allocation not given. Day 63 after the first vaccine or placebo injection was the time point for sampling.

V is TRBV19 and J is TRBJ2-5; D gene uncertain. The TCR comes from a person aged 18 to 65 who received the Ad26.COV2.S COVID-19 vaccine or a placebo. Sequenced here: peripheral blood, sampled in a trial of Ad26.COV2.S vaccine versus placebo. As DNA, the CDR3 is TGTGCCAGCTTGCCCCGTGAAACCCAGTACTTC. It codes for CASLPRETQYF.